This TCR beta chain was observed in a study of cytomegalovirus exposure and HLA in healthy donors. 60 Vbeta and 13 Jbeta primers were used in PCR. Sequencing used immunoSEQ multiplex PCR; TCRdb keeps in-frame clones, though not all of them. The table has some 150,000 clones, approximately 78% seen once; the top ten hold around 2.9%. Findings of the study overall: In a later analysis, CMV-associated beta chains were mostly HLA-associated, it appeared.

This CDR3 contains 18 residues. The germline V and J ends were trimmed by 1 base and 0 bases, with 15 bases remaining between them. Germline V CDR1 and CDR2: SGHTA, FQGTGA. In the case of this clone: Its antigen is currently unknown.

The rearrangement uses TRBV7-3 and TRBJ2-2; possibly TRBD2 for D (5 bases). Sequencing was carried out using PBMCs. The sequence derives from a man aged 35-49 years in good health and CMV-seropositive. CDR3 bases: TGTGCCAGCAGCTTAAATGTGGGAGAGGAGCCGAACACCGGGGAGCTGTTTTTT. This sequence encodes CASSLNVGEEPNTGELFF. The variable domain in full, with the rest retrieved from reference TRBV7-3 and TRBJ2-2, is GAGVSQTPSNKVTEKGKYVELRCDPISGHTALYWYRQSLGQGPEFLIYFQGTGAADDSGLPNDRFFAVRPEGSVSTLKIQRTERGDSAVYLCASSLNVGEEPNTGELFFGEGSRLTVL.